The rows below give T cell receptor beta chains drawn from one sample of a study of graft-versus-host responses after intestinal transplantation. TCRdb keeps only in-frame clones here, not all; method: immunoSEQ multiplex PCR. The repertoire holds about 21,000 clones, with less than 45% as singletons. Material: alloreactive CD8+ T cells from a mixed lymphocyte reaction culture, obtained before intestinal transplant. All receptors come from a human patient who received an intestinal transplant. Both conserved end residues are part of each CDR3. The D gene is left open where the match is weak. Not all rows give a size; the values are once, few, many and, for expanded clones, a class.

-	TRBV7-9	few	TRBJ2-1	CASSFYPDYSYNEQFF	TGTGCCAGCAGCTTTTACCCGGACTACTCCTACAATGAGCAGTTCTTC
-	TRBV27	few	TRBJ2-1	CASSPSYNEQFF	TGTGCCAGCAGTCCCAGCTACAATGAGCAGTTCTTC
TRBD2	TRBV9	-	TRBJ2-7	CASSGSGGFVEQYF	TGTGCCAGCAGCGGGAGCGGGGGGTTCGTCGAGCAGTACTTC
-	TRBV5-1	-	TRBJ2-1	CASSLESGTPNEQFF	TGCGCCAGCAGCTTGGAGTCCGGAACCCCCAATGAGCAGTTCTTC
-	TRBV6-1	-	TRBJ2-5	CASSEGSTETQYF	TGTGCCAGCAGTGAAGGATCGACGGAGACCCAGTACTTC
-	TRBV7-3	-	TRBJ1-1	CASSQRGRTEAFF	TGTGCCAGCAGCCAACGTGGGAGGACTGAAGCTTTCTTT
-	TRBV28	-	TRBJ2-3	CASSTPEFTDTQYF	TGTGCCAGCAGTACACCTGAATTCACAGATACGCAGTATTTT
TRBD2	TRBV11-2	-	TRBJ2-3	CASIIPGGPADTQYF	TGTGCCAGCATCATTCCGGGGGGGCCGGCAGATACGCAGTATTTT
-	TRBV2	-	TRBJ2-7	CASSYTPYEQYF	TGTGCCAGCAGTTACACTCCCTACGAGCAGTACTTC
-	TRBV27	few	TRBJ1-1	CASSLWRRTEAFF	TGTGCCAGCAGTTTATGGCGGCGCACTGAAGCTTTCTTT
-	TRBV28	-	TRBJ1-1	CASSLLAGAEAFF	TGTGCCAGCAGTTTGTTAGCAGGGGCGGAAGCTTTCTTT
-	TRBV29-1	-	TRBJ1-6	CSVWAITGFDSPLHF	TGCAGCGTGTGGGCGATTACAGGGTTTGATTCACCCCTCCACTTT
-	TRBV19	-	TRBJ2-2	CASSPTHSRGERGELFF	TGTGCCAGTAGTCCCACCCACTCCAGGGGGGAGCGCGGGGAGCTGTTTTTT
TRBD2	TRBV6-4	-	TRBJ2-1	CASTKLAGSYNEQFF	TGTGCCAGCACCAAACTAGCGGGTTCCTACAATGAGCAGTTCTTC
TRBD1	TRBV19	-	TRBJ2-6	CASRPPPGQGPSGANVLTF	TGTGCCAGTAGGCCCCCCCCGGGACAGGGGCCCTCTGGGGCCAACGTCCTGACTTTC
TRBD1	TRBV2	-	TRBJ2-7	CASSLDRVNEQYF	TGTGCCAGCAGCTTGGACAGGGTCAACGAGCAGTACTTC
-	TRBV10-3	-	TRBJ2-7	CAISGHDGTYEQYF	TGTGCCATCAGTGGGCATGACGGGACCTACGAGCAGTACTTC
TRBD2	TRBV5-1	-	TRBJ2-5	CASSRTSGIQETQYF	TGCGCCAGCAGCCGGACTAGCGGGATACAAGAGACCCAGTACTTC
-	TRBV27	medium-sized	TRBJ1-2	CASRGPRPGGGYTF	TGTGCCAGCAGGGGGCCCCGGCCCGGTGGGGGCTACACCTTC
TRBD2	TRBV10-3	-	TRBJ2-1	CAISTGTSGRDRQFF	TGTGCCATCAGCACCGGGACTAGCGGGAGGGATCGGCAGTTCTTC
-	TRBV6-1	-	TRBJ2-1	CASSSTYNEQFF	TGTGCCAGCAGCTCAACTTACAATGAGCAGTTCTTC
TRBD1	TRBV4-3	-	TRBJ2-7	CASSQDHRGEQYF	TGCGCCAGCAGCCAAGATCACAGGGGAGAGCAGTACTTC
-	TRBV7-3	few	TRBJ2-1	CASSTRERDEQFF	TGTGCCAGCAGCACTAGGGAGAGGGATGAGCAGTTCTTC
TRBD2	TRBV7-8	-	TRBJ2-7	CASSLVLAGVGEQYF	TGTGCCAGCAGCTTAGTCCTAGCGGGGGTTGGCGAGCAGTACTTC
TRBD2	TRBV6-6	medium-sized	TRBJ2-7	CACSTSGGLGQYF	TGTGCCTGCTCGACTAGCGGGGGGTTAGGGCAGTACTTC
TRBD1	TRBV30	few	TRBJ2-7	CAWSFFGTGGFRYF	TGTGCCTGGAGTTTTTTCGGGACAGGCGGCTTTCGGTACTTC
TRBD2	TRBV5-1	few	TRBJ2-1	CASSVLAGSYNEQFF	TGCGCCAGCAGCGTACTAGCGGGATCCTACAATGAGCAGTTCTTC
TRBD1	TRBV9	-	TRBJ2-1	CASGFGQGGYNEQFF	TGTGCCAGCGGATTTGGACAGGGTGGCTACAATGAGCAGTTCTTC
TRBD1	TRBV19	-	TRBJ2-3	CASSDRASTDTQYF	TGTGCCAGTAGTGACAGGGCTAGCACAGATACGCAGTATTTT
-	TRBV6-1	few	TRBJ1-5	CASSETGPPRHF	TGTGCCAGCAGTGAGACCGGGCCCCCTCGACATTTT
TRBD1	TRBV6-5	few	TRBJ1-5	CASNLDRVSNQPQHF	TGTGCCAGCAATTTGGACAGGGTGAGCAATCAGCCCCAGCATTTT
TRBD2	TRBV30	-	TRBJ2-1	CAWKVAGGLNEQFF	TGTGCCTGGAAGGTGGCGGGAGGGCTCAATGAGCAGTTCTTC
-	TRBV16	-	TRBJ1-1	CASSPGVGTEAFF	TGTGCCAGCAGCCCGGGGGTTGGGACTGAAGCTTTCTTT
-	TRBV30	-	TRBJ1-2	CAWSVNYQGSGYTF	TGTGCCTGGAGTGTGAATTATCAGGGATCGGGCTACACCTTC
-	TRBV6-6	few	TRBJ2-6	CASSLTGRGANVLTF	TGTGCCAGCAGCCTAACAGGGCGGGGGGCCAACGTCCTGACTTTC
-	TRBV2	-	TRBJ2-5	CAIQVGGVTQYF	TGTGCCATCCAAGTAGGAGGGGTGACCCAGTACTTC
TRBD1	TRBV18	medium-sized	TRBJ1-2	CASSPPGQGNYGYTF	TGTGCCAGCTCACCACCCGGACAGGGAAACTATGGCTACACCTTC
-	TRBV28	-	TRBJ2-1	CASSLRYNEQFF	TGTGCCAGCAGTTTGCGCTACAATGAGCAGTTCTTC
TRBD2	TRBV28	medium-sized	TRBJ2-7	CASNTAGVYEQYF	TGTGCCAGCAATACTGCGGGGGTGTACGAGCAGTACTTC
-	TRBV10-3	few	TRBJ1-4	CAIRRGFGEKLFF	TGTGCCATCAGGCGAGGCTTCGGGGAAAAACTGTTTTTT
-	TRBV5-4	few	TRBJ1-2	CASSPWVNYGYTF	TGTGCCAGCAGCCCGTGGGTTAACTATGGCTACACCTTC
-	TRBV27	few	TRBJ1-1	CASSLPGTNTEAFF	TGTGCCAGCAGTTTACCGGGGACGAACACTGAAGCTTTCTTT
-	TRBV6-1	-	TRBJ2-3	CASRVGLPPTDTQYF	TGTGCCAGCAGAGTTGGACTCCCCCCCACAGATACGCAGTATTTT